These T cell receptor beta chains were read from a single sample in a study of cytomegalovirus exposure and HLA in healthy donors. TCRdb's table, derived via immunoSEQ multiplex PCR, lists solely in-frame clones and lacks some. The sample has some 160,000 clones, more than 75% seen once; the top ten hold about 1.3%. Sequencing was performed on PBMCs. The receptors were gathered from a male donor in good health and CMV-seronegative. CDR3s include the opening cysteine and the closing phenylalanine or tryptophan. D genes are given only for firm matches. Clone sizes are given selectively: once, few, many, or a class where the clone is expanded.

clone size	V gene	D gene	J gene	CDR3 DNA	CDR3 protein
NA	TRBV5-1	NA	TRBJ2-1	TGCGCCAGCAGCTTGATCCGGCTAGCTGAGCAGTTCTTC	CASSLIRLAEQFF
NA	TRBV28	TRBD1	TRBJ1-1	TGTGCCAGCAGTTTAATTACAGGGGGCGCGGGAACTGAAGCTTTCTTT	CASSLITGGAGTEAFF
NA	TRBV6-1	NA	TRBJ1-5	TGTGCCAGCAGTGAAGTCGGGTGGGGCAATCAGCCCCAGCATTTT	CASSEVGWGNQPQHF
NA	TRBV7-2	NA	TRBJ1-4	TGTGCCAGCAGCTCCGTTCCCTCTAATGAAAAACTGTTTTTT	CASSSVPSNEKLFF
few	TRBV18	NA	TRBJ1-6	TGTGCCAGCTCACCAGAGGGGGAATATTCACCCCTCCACTTT	CASSPEGEYSPLHF
NA	TRBV7-3	NA	TRBJ2-1	TGTGCCAGCAGCTTAAGAGGGGGCTCCTACAATGAGCAGTTCTTC	CASSLRGGSYNEQFF
NA	TRBV5-1	NA	TRBJ2-7	TGCGCCAGCAGCCAAGGGGCAGGGGGGGAGCAGTACTTC	CASSQGAGGEQYF
NA	TRBV5-1	TRBD1	TRBJ1-2	TGCGCCAGCAGCCCGGGACAGGGGGCAAACTATGGCTACACCTTC	CASSPGQGANYGYTF
NA	TRBV4-1	TRBD2	TRBJ2-7	TGCGCCAGCAGCCCGCGTACTCTGACTAGCGAAAACTACGAGCAGTACTTC	CASSPRTLTSENYEQYF
NA	TRBV5-5	TRBD1	TRBJ1-1	TGTGCCAGCAGCTTGGCGGGGACAGGGAACACTGAAGCTTTCTTT	CASSLAGTGNTEAFF
NA	TRBV15	NA	TRBJ2-1	TGTGCCACCAGCAGGGATCAGGGTAATGAGCAGTTCTTC	CATSRDQGNEQFF
NA	TRBV4-2	TRBD2	TRBJ2-2	TGTGCCAGCAGCCGGGGACTAGCGGGCGCGAACACCGGGGAGCTGTTTTTT	CASSRGLAGANTGELFF